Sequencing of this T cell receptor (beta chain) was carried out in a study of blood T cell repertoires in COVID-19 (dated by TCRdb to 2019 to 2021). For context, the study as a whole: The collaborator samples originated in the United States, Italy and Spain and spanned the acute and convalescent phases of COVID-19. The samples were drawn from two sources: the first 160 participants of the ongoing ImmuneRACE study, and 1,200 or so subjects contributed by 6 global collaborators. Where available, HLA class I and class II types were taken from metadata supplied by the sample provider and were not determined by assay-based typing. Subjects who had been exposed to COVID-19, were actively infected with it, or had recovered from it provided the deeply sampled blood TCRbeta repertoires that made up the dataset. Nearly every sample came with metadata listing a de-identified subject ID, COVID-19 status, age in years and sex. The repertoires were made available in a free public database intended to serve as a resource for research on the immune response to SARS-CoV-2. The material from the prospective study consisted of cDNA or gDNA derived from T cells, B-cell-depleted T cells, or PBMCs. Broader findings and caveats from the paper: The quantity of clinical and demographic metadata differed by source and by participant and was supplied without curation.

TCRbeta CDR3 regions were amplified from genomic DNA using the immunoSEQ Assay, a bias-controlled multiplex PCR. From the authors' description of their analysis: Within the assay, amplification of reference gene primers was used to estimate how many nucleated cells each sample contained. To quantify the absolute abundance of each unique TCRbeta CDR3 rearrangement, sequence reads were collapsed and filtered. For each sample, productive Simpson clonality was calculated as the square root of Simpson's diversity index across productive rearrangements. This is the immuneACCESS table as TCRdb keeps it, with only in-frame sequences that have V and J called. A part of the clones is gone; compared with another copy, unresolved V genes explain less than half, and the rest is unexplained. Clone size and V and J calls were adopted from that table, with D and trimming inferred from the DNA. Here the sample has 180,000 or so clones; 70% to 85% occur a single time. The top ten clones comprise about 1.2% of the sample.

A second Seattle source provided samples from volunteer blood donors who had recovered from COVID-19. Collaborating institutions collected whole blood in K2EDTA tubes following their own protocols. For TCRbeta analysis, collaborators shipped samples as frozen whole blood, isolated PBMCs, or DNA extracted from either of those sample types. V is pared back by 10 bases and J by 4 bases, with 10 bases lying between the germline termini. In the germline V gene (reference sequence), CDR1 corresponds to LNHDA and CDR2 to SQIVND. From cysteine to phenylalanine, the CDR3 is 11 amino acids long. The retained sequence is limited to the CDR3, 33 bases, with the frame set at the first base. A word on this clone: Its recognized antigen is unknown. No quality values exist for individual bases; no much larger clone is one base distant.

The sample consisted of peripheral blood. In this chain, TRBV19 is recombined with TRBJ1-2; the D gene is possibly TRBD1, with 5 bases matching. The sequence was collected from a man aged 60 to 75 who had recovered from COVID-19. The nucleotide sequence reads TGTGCCACTGGGACTCGCTATGGCTACACCTTC. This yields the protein CATGTRYGYTF.